The 20 T cell receptor beta chains below all came from one sample that was sequenced in a study of shared clonotypes between healthy human individuals (dated by TCRdb to 2020 to 2022). Libraries were made using the immunoSEQ multiplex PCR assay. TCRdb's version of the immuneACCESS table is confined to in-frame rearrangements and falls short of the full clone set. An unresolved V gene accounts for under half of the shortfall where checked; the remainder is of unknown origin. Within this sample are approximately 980,000 clones, with approximately 76% of them counted one time only. The top ten hold about 1.5% of the sample. Source material: memory CD4+ T cells sorted from blood. The cell subset or site label, as the study defines it: CD45RA-negative fraction. The origin of the receptors is a young man in good health.

The rearrangement uses TRBV28 and TRBJ2-4; weak D call: TRBD1 (6 bases). The length of the CDR3 is 13 residues. Germline CDR1 MDHEN, CDR2 SYDVKM. The ends were cut back, 7 bases at V and 5 bases at J, with 12 bases in the middle. The CDR3: CASNMAGENIQYF. CDR3 nucleotide sequence: TGTGCCAGCAACATGGCAGGGGAAAACATTCAGTACTTC. Complete variable domain (other parts from reference TRBV28 and TRBJ2-4): DVKVTQSSRYLVKRTGEKVFLECVQDMDHENMFWYRQDPGLGLRLIYFSYDVKMKEKGDIPEGYSVSREKKERFSLILESASTNQTSMYLCASNMAGENIQYFGAGTRLSVL.

Here the CDR3 reads CASSPGLSGSVDTQYF. DNA for the CDR3: TGTGCCAGCAGCCCTGGTCTTAGCGGGAGCGTAGATACGCAGTATTTT. V usage is TRBV11-3 and J usage is TRBJ2-3; 9 bases line up with TRBD2. Losses at the gene ends were 5 bases for V and 5 bases for J; bases not matched to a gene: 11. This CDR3 comprises 16 residues. CDR1 and CDR2 (germline): SGHNT, YENEEA. Full variable domain (rest looked up from reference TRBV11-3 and TRBJ2-3): EAGVVQSPRYKIIEKKQPVAFWCNPISGHNTLYWYLQNLGQGPELLIRYENEEAVDDSQLPKDRFSAERLKGVDSTLKIQPAELGDSAVYLCASSPGLSGSVDTQYFGPGTRLTVL.

The gene calls are TRBV7-9 and TRBJ1-6; D uncertain. Germline V gene sequence: CDR1 SEHNR, CDR2 FQNEAQ (reference sequence). V shed 5 bases and J shed 8 bases, with 7 bases lying between them. This CDR3 has 12 amino acids. This chain's CDR3 is CASSVGYSPLHF. The CDR3 DNA sequence: TGTGCCAGCAGCGTGGGTTATTCACCCCTCCACTTT.

V and J are TRBV5-1 and TRBJ1-4; tentative D call: TRBD1 (5 bases). CDR1 SGHRS and CDR2 YFSETQ come from the germline V gene. With 0 bases removed from V and 5 bases from J, the gap between germline ends came to 8 bases. This CDR3 contains 14 residues. The DNA of the CDR3 is TGCGCCAGCAGCTTGGAGGGGTGGAATGAAAAACTGTTTTTT. Amino acids: CASSLEGWNEKLFF.

This clone has at least ten counts. The chain has TRBV5-1 and TRBJ2-2, with D tentatively TRBD2 (6 bases). This CDR3 is built from 16 residues. V was clipped by 0 bases and J by 4 bases, with 13 bases between them. Germline V gene data show CDR1 as SGHRS and CDR2 as YFSETQ. The CDR3 region has the DNA TGCGCCAGCAGCTTGGGGGCGGGAAGGCGCACCGGGGAGCTGTTTTTT. As protein: CASSLGAGRRTGELFF.

This clone turned up a few times. The rearrangement joins TRBV28 to TRBJ1-4; D may be TRBD1 (6 bases). The germline V gene encodes CDR1 MDHEN and CDR2 SYDVKM. This CDR3 is 15 amino acids long. The ends were cut back, 8 bases at V and 2 bases at J, with 15 bases in the middle. In DNA, the CDR3 is TGTGCCAGCGCGTTAGGGGGGAGGACTAATGAAAAACTGTTTTTT. It translates to CASALGGRTNEKLFF.

The rearrangement uses TRBV25-1 and TRBJ2-7, with 7 positions matching TRBD2. The CDR3 is made up of 15 amino acids. V was clipped by 3 bases and J by 7 bases; unmatched bases: 12. Germline V CDR1 and CDR2: MGHDK, SYGVNS. CDR3 in amino acids: CASSDSEVAGGEQYF. The CDR3 DNA is TGTGCCAGCAGTGACAGTGAAGTAGCGGGTGGTGAGCAGTACTTC.

The chain employs TRBV29-1 and TRBJ2-3; D not certain. The CDR3 sequence is 14 residues long. From germline, CDR1 is SQVTM and CDR2 ANQGSEA. V was clipped by 0 bases and J by 7 bases, with 14 bases between them. The CDR3, as DNA: TGCAGCGTTGAAGATCTTTACCAGACGAATACGCAGTATTTT. Amino acid sequence: CSVEDLYQTNTQYF.

This clone was seen more than once but under ten times. The same CDR3 arises from other DNA sequences in this sample as well. V gene TRBV7-2 combines with J gene TRBJ1-5; D is possibly TRBD1 (5 bases). V was clipped by 3 bases and J by 5 bases, with 8 bases between them. The germline V gene has CDR1 SGHTA and CDR2 FQGNSA. The CDR3 is 13 amino acids. CDR3 protein: CASSLGRDQPQHF. CDR3 DNA: TGTGCCAGCAGCTTGGGCAGGGATCAGCCCCAGCATTTT.

The chain couples TRBV27 to TRBJ2-7, with D possibly TRBD1 on 5 matching bases. CDR1 and CDR2 (germline): MNHEY, SMNVEV (reference sequence). CDR3 size: 14 residues. V lost 5 bases, J lost 0 bases, and 11 bases lay in between. The CDR3 DNA follows: TGTGCCAGCAGTCGACAGTTTAGCTCCTACGAGCAGTACTTC. Amino acid sequence: CASSRQFSSYEQYF.

The CDR3 is CASSSLAGAYNEQFF. DNA of the CDR3: TGTGCCAGCAGTTCCCTAGCGGGGGCCTACAATGAGCAGTTCTTC. The V and J genes are TRBV27 and TRBJ2-1; 10 bases map to TRBD2. V lost 4 bases and J lost 2; bases outside the gene matches: 2. CDR1 is MNHEY, CDR2 SMNVEV, per germline (reference sequence). This CDR3 has 15 amino acids.

The V and J genes are TRBV25-1 and TRBJ2-3; D uncertain. V dropped 2 bases and J dropped 5 bases, with 5 bases sitting between them. In germline, CDR1 is MGHDK, CDR2 SYGVNS. This CDR3 comprises 12 residues. CDR3 protein: CASSEKIDTQYF. The CDR3 region has the DNA TGTGCCAGCAGTGAAAAGATAGATACGCAGTATTTT.

The chain couples TRBV11-2 to TRBJ2-7; no clear D. This CDR3 region has 13 residues. Germline lookup yields CDR1 SGHAT and CDR2 FQNNGV. V was pared by 4 bases and J by 6 bases, with 13 bases between. The CDR3 coding sequence is TGTGCCAGCAGCTCTAGAAATCCCCCCGAGCAGTACTTC. Translated, it gives CASSSRNPPEQYF.

V gene TRBV28 combines with J gene TRBJ2-1; D gene ambiguous. Germline V gene lookup returns CDR1 MDHEN and CDR2 SYDVKM. The CDR3 loop spans 14 amino acids. The V end was cut by 2 bases, the J end by 6 bases, with 11 bases between. For the CDR3, the DNA is TGTGCCAGCAGTTTACCTGGGAAGGCCAATGAGCAGTTCTTC. Translating it yields CASSLPGKANEQFF.

This clone was counted a single time. This sequence joins TRBV6-6 and TRBJ2-7; 10 bases are shared with TRBD2. The CDR3 runs 14 residues. V was pared by 5 bases and J by 4 bases, with 5 bases of the junction left unmatched. CDR1 and CDR2 (germline): MNHNY, SVGAGI (reference sequence). CDR3 amino acids: CASSALAGVYEQYF. The CDR3 DNA is TGTGCCAGCAGTGCTCTAGCGGGAGTTTACGAGCAGTACTTC.

This clone was counted once. The chain couples TRBV28 to TRBJ2-7; perhaps TRBD2 as D (6 bases). The V end lost 10 bases, the J end lost 1 base, and 23 bases lay between the germline ends. This CDR3 contains 16 residues. CDR1 and CDR2 (germline): MDHEN, SYDVKM. The CDR3 sequence is CATGGRGRVKSYEQYF. DNA for the CDR3: TGTGCCACCGGGGGTCGGGGCAGGGTAAAGTCCTACGAGCAGTACTTC.

The chain links TRBV5-6 to TRBJ1-1; D might be TRBD1 (5 bases). The CDR3 contains 14 residues. Germline-derived CDR1 and CDR2 are SGHDT and YYEEEE. Trimming shortened V by 0 bases and J by 10 bases, and 16 bases separated the two germline ends. CDR3 coding DNA: TGTGCCAGCAGCTTGGCAGGCACGCCTGGGGGAGCTTTCTTT. Translation: CASSLAGTPGGAFF.

This clone has ten or more counts. The gene calls are TRBV19 and TRBJ2-2; 7 bases line up with TRBD1. The CDR3 covers 14 residues. The germline gives CDR1 LNHDA, CDR2 SQIVND (reference sequence). Trimming cost V 7 bases and J 4 bases; bases outside gene matches: 6. CDR3 in DNA: TGTGCCAGTACGGAGACAGGGAGCACCGGGGAGCTGTTTTTT. Protein sequence: CASTETGSTGELFF.

This clone was detected a few times. The same CDR3 also results from other DNA sequences found in this sample. J is TRBJ2-1 and V is TRBV7-9, with D unresolved. CDR1 is SEHNR, CDR2 FQNEAQ, per germline (reference sequence). This CDR3 has 12 residues. Trimming stripped 1 base from V and 3 bases from J, with 1 base between. CDR3 DNA sequence: TGTGCCAGCAGCTTAGGCTACAATGAGCAGTTCTTC. It codes for CASSLGYNEQFF.

This chain connects TRBV9 to TRBJ2-3; D is ambiguous. The CDR3 is 14 amino acids. From germline, CDR1 is SGDLS and CDR2 YYNGEE. V lost 8 bases, J lost 5 bases, and 18 bases lay in between. The CDR3 here is CARIPGPQKDTQYF. The CDR3 DNA is TGTGCCAGAATACCGGGTCCTCAGAAAGATACGCAGTATTTT. Together with reference TRBV9 and TRBJ2-3, the CDR3 gives the full variable domain: DSGVTQTPKHLITATGQRVTLRCSPRSGDLSVYWYQQSLDQGLQFLIQYYNGEERAKGNILERFSAQQFPDLHSELNLSSLELGDSALYFCARIPGPQKDTQYFGPGTRLTVL.